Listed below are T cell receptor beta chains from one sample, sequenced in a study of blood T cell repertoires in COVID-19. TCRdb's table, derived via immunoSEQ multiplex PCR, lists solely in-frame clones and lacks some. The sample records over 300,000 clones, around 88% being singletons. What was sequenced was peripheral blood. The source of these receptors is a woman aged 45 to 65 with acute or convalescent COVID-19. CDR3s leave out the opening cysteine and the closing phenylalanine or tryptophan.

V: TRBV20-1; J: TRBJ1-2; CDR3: SASKGDDYGYT
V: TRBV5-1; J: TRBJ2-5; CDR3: ASSPRGRRETQY
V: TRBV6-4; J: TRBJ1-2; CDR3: ASSDSSGGYT
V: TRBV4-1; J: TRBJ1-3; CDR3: ASSQWTGTSGNTIY
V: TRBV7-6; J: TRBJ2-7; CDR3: ASSLSDRVHEQY
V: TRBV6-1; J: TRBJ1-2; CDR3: ASSETLGQANYGYT
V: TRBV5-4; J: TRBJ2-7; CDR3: ASSKTGTGGWEQY
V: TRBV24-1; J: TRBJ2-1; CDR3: ATSDFRTSGDNEQF
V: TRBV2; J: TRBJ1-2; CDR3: ASSTTGLYAGNYGYT
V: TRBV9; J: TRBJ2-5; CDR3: ASSVAPRGLAGGSETQY
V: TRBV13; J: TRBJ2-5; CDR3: ASSRTSGLAGVWETQY
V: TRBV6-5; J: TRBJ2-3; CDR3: ASSYSTGGDTQY
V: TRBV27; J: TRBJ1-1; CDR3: ASSQRTGEKAF
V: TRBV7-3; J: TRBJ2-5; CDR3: ASSRWGREETQY
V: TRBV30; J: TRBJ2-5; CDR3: ALLGSQEETQY
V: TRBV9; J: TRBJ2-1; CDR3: ASSVDLGTGSNYEQF
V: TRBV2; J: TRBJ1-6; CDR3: ASSAHVGTGVDSPLH
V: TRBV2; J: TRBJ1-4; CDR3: ATTGYEKLF
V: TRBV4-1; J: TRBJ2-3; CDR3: ASSQLLRLGADTDTQY
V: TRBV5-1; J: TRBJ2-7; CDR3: ASSLGGGPSYEQY
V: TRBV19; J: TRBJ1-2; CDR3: ASSSIGTGGDGYT
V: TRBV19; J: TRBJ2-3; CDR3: ASSPHLIREGKDTQY
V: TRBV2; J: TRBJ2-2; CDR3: ASSDKLAGTGELF
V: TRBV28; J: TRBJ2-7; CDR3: ASSFRPPGQGRSYEQY
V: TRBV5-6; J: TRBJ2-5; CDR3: ASSLVLAQETQY
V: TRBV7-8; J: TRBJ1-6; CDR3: ASSSQGNSPLH
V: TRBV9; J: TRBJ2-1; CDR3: ASSADLAGTYNEQF
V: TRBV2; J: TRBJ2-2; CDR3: ASYPGQGIFTGELF
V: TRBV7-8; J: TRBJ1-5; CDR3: ASSTYRGNQPQH
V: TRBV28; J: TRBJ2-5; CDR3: ASNSGLQETQY
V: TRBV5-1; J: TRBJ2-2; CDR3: ASSLDAGGELF
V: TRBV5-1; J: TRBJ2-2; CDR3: ASSLGPSGSTGELF
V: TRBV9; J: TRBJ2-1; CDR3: ASSVVGIAGENEQF
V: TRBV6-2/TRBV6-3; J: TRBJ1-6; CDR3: ASSPNRGRNSPLH
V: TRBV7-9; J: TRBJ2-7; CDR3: ASSQQGYEQY
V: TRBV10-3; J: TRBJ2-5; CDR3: AISLGQQETQY
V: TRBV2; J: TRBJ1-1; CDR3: ASNGGNRVLEAF
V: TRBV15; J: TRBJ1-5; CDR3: ATSRDSVQPQH
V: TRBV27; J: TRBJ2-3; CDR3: ASSRGLLTDTQY
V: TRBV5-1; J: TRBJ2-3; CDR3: ASSDAATDTQY
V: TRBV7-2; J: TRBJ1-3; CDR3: ASSPPGLRSGNTIY
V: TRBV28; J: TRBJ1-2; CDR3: ASTPTGNGYT
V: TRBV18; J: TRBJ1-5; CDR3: ASSPPPQGAQPQH
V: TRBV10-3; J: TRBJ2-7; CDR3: AISVGTGANEQY
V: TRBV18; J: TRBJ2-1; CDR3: ASLAGTSTNEQF
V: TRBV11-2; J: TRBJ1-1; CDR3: ASRWEGTTEAF
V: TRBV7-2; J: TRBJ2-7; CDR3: ASSDRDRTFIEQY
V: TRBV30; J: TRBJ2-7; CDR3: AWSPGTGGREQY
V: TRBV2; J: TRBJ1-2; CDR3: ASIIGRDYGYT
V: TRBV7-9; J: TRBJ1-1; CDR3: ASVRGTGTAEAF